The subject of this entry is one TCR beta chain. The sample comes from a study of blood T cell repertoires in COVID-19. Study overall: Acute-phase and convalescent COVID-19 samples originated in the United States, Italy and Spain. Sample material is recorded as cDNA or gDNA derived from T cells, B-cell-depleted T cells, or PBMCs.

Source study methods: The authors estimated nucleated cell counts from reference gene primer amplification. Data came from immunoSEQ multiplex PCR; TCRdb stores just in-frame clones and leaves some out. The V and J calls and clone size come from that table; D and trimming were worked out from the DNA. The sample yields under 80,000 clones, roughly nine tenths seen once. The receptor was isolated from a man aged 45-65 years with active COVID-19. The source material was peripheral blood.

The DNA of the CDR3 is TGCAGCGTTGATACCGGGAGCTCTGGAAACACCATATATTTT. Translated, it gives CSVDTGSSGNTIYF. The chain is built from TRBV29-1 and TRBJ1-3, with D unclear. Germline-derived CDR1 and CDR2 are SQVTM and ANQGSEA. This CDR3 region has 14 residues. V lost 3 bases, J lost 0 bases, and 9 bases lay in between.